This is a list of T cell receptor beta chains from one sample in a study of brain T cells in children with intractable seizures. The repertoire was sequenced with immunoSEQ multiplex PCR; TCRdb's copy has only in-frame clones and lacks some. This table holds hundreds of thousands of clones, over 90% found once. Sequences were derived from peripheral blood, sampled about 5 months after surgery. The receptor source for this set is a boy younger than two with tuberous sclerosis and intractable seizures. The CDR3 runs from the conserved cysteine through the conserved F or W. D genes are given only for firm matches. The size of a clone is reported for some rows only, either as once, few or many, or as a class for expanded clones.

j_call,clone_size,d_call,v_call,cdr3_aa,cdr3_nt
TRBJ2-3,.,.,TRBV28,CASSLDQGADTQYF,TGTGCCAGCAGTTTAGATCAGGGTGCAGATACGCAGTATTTT
TRBJ1-1,.,TRBD1,TRBV6-5,CASSYSGGLNTEAFF,TGTGCCAGCAGTTATTCAGGGGGTCTGAACACTGAAGCTTTCTTT
TRBJ2-7,.,.,TRBV18,CASSPPGSEQYF,TGTGCCAGCTCACCGCCGGGTTCGGAGCAGTACTTC
TRBJ2-7,.,TRBD1,TRBV30,CAGQGNRGNSYEQYF,TGTGCCGGACAAGGGAACAGGGGTAATTCCTACGAGCAGTACTTC
TRBJ2-3,once,.,TRBV27,CASSLLGATDTQYF,TGTGCCAGCAGTTTACTGGGGGCCACAGATACGCAGTATTTT
TRBJ2-5,.,.,TRBV5-1,CASSFLGEETQYF,TGCGCCAGCAGCTTTCTTGGCGAAGAGACCCAGTACTTC
TRBJ2-7,.,.,TRBV3-1/TRBV3-2,CASAWEGSYEQYF,TGTGCCAGCGCTTGGGAAGGGAGTTACGAGCAGTACTTC
TRBJ2-7,.,TRBD1,TRBV11-2,CASSPLRRDRKTYEQYF,TGTGCCAGCAGCCCTCTCCGCCGGGACAGGAAGACCTACGAGCAGTACTTC
TRBJ2-1,.,TRBD1,TRBV6-2/TRBV6-3,CASSYVVAGGTEQFF,TGTGCCAGCAGTTACGTGGTTGCAGGGGGTACTGAGCAGTTCTTC
TRBJ2-2,.,.,TRBV5-1,CASSPATGELFF,TGCGCCAGCAGCCCCGCCACCGGGGAGCTGTTTTTT
TRBJ1-6,.,TRBD1,TRBV7-2,CASSSPGQSNSPLHF,TGTGCCAGCAGCTCTCCGGGACAGTCAAATTCACCCCTCCACTTT
TRBJ2-6,.,.,TRBV25-1,CASSESTGRLGANVLTF,TGTGCCAGCAGTGAATCTACAGGGAGATTGGGGGCCAACGTCCTGACTTTC
TRBJ1-3,.,.,TRBV18,CASSPGPGSGNTIYF,TGTGCCAGCTCACCAGGACCCGGCTCTGGAAACACCATATATTTT
TRBJ2-7,.,TRBD1,TRBV6-5,CASSYTGGGEQYF,TGTGCCAGCAGTTACACAGGGGGTGGGGAGCAGTACTTC
TRBJ1-5,once,.,TRBV2,CASSEGGLWGGPQHF,TGTGCCAGCAGTGAAGGGGGTTTGTGGGGTGGTCCCCAGCATTTT
TRBJ2-5,.,.,TRBV19,CASRGTRETQYF,TGTGCCAGTAGGGGGACACGAGAGACCCAGTACTTC
TRBJ2-7,.,.,TRBV3-1/TRBV3-2,CASSPDSSYEQYF,TGTGCCAGCAGCCCGGACAGTTCCTACGAGCAGTACTTC
TRBJ1-5,.,TRBD1,TRBV19,CASSKRTGKVDQPQHF,TGTGCCAGTAGTAAAAGGACAGGGAAGGTAGATCAGCCCCAGCATTTT
TRBJ1-3,.,.,TRBV15,CATSRDKVSGNTIYF,TGTGCCACCAGCAGAGATAAGGTCTCTGGAAACACCATATATTTT
TRBJ2-1,once,TRBD2,TRBV5-6,CASSLRGLAGGRSYNEQFF,TGTGCCAGCAGCTTACGGGGACTAGCGGGAGGAAGGTCCTACAATGAGCAGTTCTTC
TRBJ1-4,.,.,TRBV14,CASSQGGTTGLNEKLFF,TGTGCCAGCAGCCAAGGAGGGACCACCGGCCTTAATGAAAAACTGTTTTTT
TRBJ2-2,.,TRBD2,TRBV11-2,CASSFLSGRAAGELFF,TGTGCCAGCAGCTTCCTTAGCGGGAGGGCCGCCGGGGAGCTGTTTTTT
TRBJ1-5,.,.,TRBV30,CAWSLSGSNQPQHF,TGTGCCTGGAGTTTGTCGGGCAGCAATCAGCCCCAGCATTTT
TRBJ1-4,.,.,TRBV12-1,CASREWRKLFF,TGTGCCAGCAGGGAGTGGAGAAAACTGTTTTTT
TRBJ1-6,.,TRBD1,TRBV7-9,CASSPWRDRSSTDNSPLHF,TGTGCCAGCAGCCCCTGGCGGGACAGGTCGTCTACGGATAATTCACCCCTCCACTTT
TRBJ1-2,.,.,TRBV6-5,CASRETDRNYGYTF,TGTGCCAGCAGGGAGACCGACAGGAACTATGGCTACACCTTC
TRBJ2-1,once,TRBD2,TRBV5-4,CASSPKGLAAYNEQFF,TGTGCCAGCAGCCCAAAAGGACTAGCGGCCTACAATGAGCAGTTCTTC
TRBJ1-1,.,.,TRBV9,CASSVAGSSTEAFF,TGTGCCAGCAGCGTAGCAGGGAGTAGCACTGAAGCTTTCTTT
TRBJ2-3,.,TRBD2,TRBV7-3,CASSLIASGHASTDTQYF,TGTGCCAGCAGCTTAATCGCTAGCGGGCACGCTAGCACAGATACGCAGTATTTT
TRBJ1-2,.,.,TRBV6-1,CASSETTGRTYYGYTF,TGTGCCAGCAGTGAAACCACCGGACGGACCTACTATGGCTACACCTTC
TRBJ1-3,.,.,TRBV19,CASSIGGWEIVSGNTIYF,TGTGCCAGTAGTATAGGCGGGTGGGAGATTGTATCCGGAAACACCATATATTTT
TRBJ1-6,.,.,TRBV4-1,CASSQGNSPLHF,TGCGCCAGCAGCCAAGGGAATTCACCCCTCCACTTT
TRBJ1-2,.,TRBD1,TRBV9,CASSGSGTGPTKGGYTF,TGTGCCAGCAGCGGATCCGGGACAGGACCCACGAAGGGTGGCTACACCTTC
TRBJ2-3,.,TRBD2,TRBV6-5,CASSYSSGRAADTQYF,TGTGCCAGCAGTTACTCATCCGGGAGGGCCGCAGATACGCAGTATTTT
TRBJ2-7,.,TRBD1,TRBV4-1,CASSQEGWGQANYEQYF,TGCGCCAGCAGCCAAGAGGGGTGGGGACAGGCGAACTACGAGCAGTACTTC
TRBJ2-3,.,.,TRBV7-3,CASSPLALSTDTQYF,TGTGCCAGCAGCCCTCTGGCTCTAAGCACAGATACGCAGTATTTT
TRBJ1-1,.,TRBD1,TRBV7-3,CASSLTGGDTEAFF,TGTGCCAGCAGCTTAACAGGGGGCGATACTGAAGCTTTCTTT
TRBJ1-1,.,.,TRBV3-1/TRBV3-2,CASSQERVRYTEAFF,TGTGCCAGCAGCCAAGAAAGGGTTCGGTACACTGAAGCTTTCTTT
TRBJ1-6,.,.,TRBV10-1,CASGASNSPLHF,TGCGCCAGCGGGGCCTCAAATTCACCCCTCCACTTT
TRBJ1-1,.,TRBD1,TRBV5-1,CASGGQGDTEAFF,TGCGCCAGCGGAGGACAGGGGGACACTGAAGCTTTCTTT
TRBJ1-6,.,TRBD1,TRBV11-3,CASSSPFGQGYSPLHF,TGTGCCAGCAGCTCTCCCTTCGGACAGGGGTATTCACCCCTCCACTTT
TRBJ1-2,.,.,TRBV7-9,CASSLGIDNGYTF,TGTGCCAGCAGCTTAGGAATAGACAATGGCTACACCTTC
TRBJ2-2,.,.,TRBV10-3,CAISGIASNTGELFF,TGTGCCATCAGTGGAATAGCTTCGAACACCGGGGAGCTGTTTTTT
TRBJ1-1,.,.,TRBV18,CASSPQGENTEAFF,TGTGCCAGCTCACCACAGGGAGAGAACACTGAAGCTTTCTTT
TRBJ2-4,.,.,TRBV6-5,CASSPPGPTKNIQYF,TGTGCCAGCAGCCCCCCGGGACCGACAAAAAACATTCAGTACTTC
TRBJ2-5,.,.,TRBV9,CASSGGWAPETQYF,TGTGCCAGCAGCGGTGGATGGGCCCCCGAGACCCAGTACTTC
TRBJ2-2,.,TRBD1,TRBV5-1,CASSRRDRGLVVTGELFF,TGCGCCAGCAGCCGCCGGGACAGGGGTTTAGTTGTCACCGGGGAGCTGTTTTTT
TRBJ2-2,once,.,TRBV9,CASSASGTPRNTGELFF,TGTGCCAGCAGCGCAAGCGGGACACCTCGGAACACCGGGGAGCTGTTTTTT